Detailed here is one TCR beta chain. What it binds is unknown. This record comes from a study of post-analysis software for immune sequencing data. Study context: Disease trajectories encompassed relapsing-remitting, secondary progressive and progressive-relapsing multiple sclerosis.

Findings and limits, study-wide: Controls showed significantly higher normalized Chao1 diversity than did multiple sclerosis patients. F-measure co-clustering was strong for batch-matched samples.

Each TCR beta cDNA library carried unique molecular identifiers. Some 500,000 cDNA molecules were obtained from roughly 1 to 10 million T cells. From the PCR reads, TCRdb called clonotypes with MiXCR, one entry per CDR3 protein. The profile shows a few hundred thousand distinct CDR3 sequences, roughly 35% of them singletons. Source material: blood. The receptor comes from a girl aged 5 to 17 with multiple sclerosis.

CDR3 coding DNA: TGTGCTAGCGGCTTAGTTCTTTCTGAAGCTTTCTTT. This sequence encodes CASGLVLSEAFF. This chain uses TRBV5-6 with TRBJ1-1, with D uncertain. CDR3 length: 12 residues. The germline V gene encodes CDR1 SGHDT and CDR2 YYEEEE.